Below, 13 T cell receptor beta chains from the same sample are listed, as sequenced in a study of blood T cell repertoires in COVID-19. TCRdb's table, derived via immunoSEQ multiplex PCR, lists solely in-frame clones and lacks some. The table records 200,000 or so clones, 80% to 90% of them present only once. The sample taken for sequencing was peripheral blood. The receptors were sampled from a woman aged 70-85 years with acute or convalescent COVID-19.

This clone was seen only a few times. The chain employs TRBV10-3 and TRBJ2-7; TRBD2 is a possible D gene (5 bases). Germline CDR1 reads ENHRY; CDR2 reads SYGVKD. The CDR3 has 13 amino acids. V lost 3 bases, J lost 3 bases, and 9 bases lay in between. CDR3 region: CAISDGVGYEQYF. The CDR3 DNA reads TGTGCCATCAGTGACGGGGTCGGCTACGAGCAGTACTTC.

CDR3 coding DNA: TGTGCCAGCTCACCGAACAGGATTGAAGCTTTCTTT. Translated: CASSPNRIEAFF. The rearrangement links TRBV18 to TRBJ1-1, with TRBD1 as a possible D gene (5 bases). The CDR3 loop spans 12 amino acids. Germline-derived CDR1 and CDR2 are KGHSH and LQKENI. V lost 3 bases and J 7 bases, leaving 9 bases between the germline ends.

This rearrangement joins TRBV9 to TRBJ1-4; 10 bases map to TRBD1. The CDR3 consists of 16 residues. The junction had 4 bases not matched to a gene; V was cut back by 3 bases and J by 2 bases. Germline-derived CDR1 and CDR2 are SGDLS and YYNGEE. CDR3: CASSGGQGLTNEKLFF. The CDR3 region has the DNA TGTGCCAGCAGCGGGGGACAGGGGCTCACTAATGAAAAACTGTTTTTT.

The gene calls are TRBV3-1 (or the pseudogene TRBV3-2) and TRBJ2-3; D is perhaps TRBD2 (6 bases). The germline gives CDR1 LGHDT, CDR2 YNNKEL (reference sequence). The CDR3 length is 16 residues. The ends were cut back, 4 bases at V and 4 bases at J, with 18 bases in the middle. CDR3 sequence: CASSLMGGRGADTQYF. In DNA form, the CDR3 reads TGTGCCAGCAGCCTCATGGGGGGAAGGGGAGCAGATACGCAGTATTTT.

V is TRBV27 and J is TRBJ1-2; TRBD1 might be the D (6 bases). CDR1 and CDR2 from the germline V gene are MNHEY and SMNVEV (reference sequence). The CDR3 is 14 amino acids. Deletions cut 6 bases from V and 4 bases from J, with 15 bases between. CDR3 sequence: CASRQRQASYGYTF. CDR3 DNA: TGTGCCAGCAGGCAACGACAGGCTTCCTATGGCTACACCTTC.

This chain uses TRBV15 with TRBJ2-7; perhaps TRBD2 as D (5 bases). CDR1 and CDR2 (germline): LNHNV, YYDKDF (reference sequence). Deletions cut 3 bases from V and 6 bases from J, with 12 bases between. The CDR3 runs to 13 residues. This CDR3 reads CATSRAGPGEQYF. The CDR3, as DNA: TGTGCCACCAGCAGGGCGGGTCCGGGCGAGCAGTACTTC.

The chain uses TRBV9 and TRBJ1-3, with no clear D. Germline V gene sequence: CDR1 SGDLS, CDR2 YYNGEE. Between the trimmed V and J ends, which lost 3 bases and 0 bases, there was a span of 7 bases. The CDR3 is 14 amino acids. CDR3 DNA sequence: TGTGCCAGCAGCGGAGGTGGCTCTGGAAACACCATATATTTT. Its protein product is CASSGGGSGNTIYF.

The chain employs TRBV5-1 and TRBJ2-7; D call uncertain. The V and J ends lost 8 bases and 5 bases respectively, with 17 bases between them. Germline values: CDR1 SGHRS, CDR2 YFSETQ. This CDR3 comprises 13 residues. The CDR3 reads CASSTESLNEQYF. Written as DNA, the CDR3 is TGCGCCAGTAGTACGGAGTCTCTAAACGAGCAGTACTTC.

The J gene is TRBJ2-5, the V gene TRBV7-8, with D perhaps matching TRBD1 (6 bases). Germline CDR1 SGHVS, CDR2 FQNEAQ. V lost 6 bases to trimming and J lost 1 base, with 21 bases between them. The CDR3 is 17 amino acids. CDR3 in DNA: TGTGCCAGCAGTCTTAGAGCGTCAGGGGTCCTCCAAGAGACCCAGTACTTC. It yields the protein CASSLRASGVLQETQYF. The whole variable domain, filled in from reference TRBV7-8 and TRBJ2-5, reads GAGVSQSPRYKVAKRGQDVALRCDPISGHVSLFWYQQALGQGPEFLTYFQNEAQLDKSGLPSDRFFAERPEGSVSTLKIQRTQQEDSAVYLCASSLRASGVLQETQYFGPGTRLLVL.

The rearrangement uses TRBV12-3 or TRBV12-4 and TRBJ2-1; D might be TRBD1 (5 bases). Trimming shortened V by 5 bases and J by 7 bases, and 12 bases separated the two germline ends. The CDR3 has 13 residues. The CDR3 region is CASSPQVGNEQFF. The CDR3 DNA is TGTGCCAGCAGTCCACAGGTGGGGAATGAGCAGTTCTTC.

Here the CDR3 reads CSAREDQGRHEQFF. CDR3 coding DNA: TGCAGCGCCCGGGAGGATCAGGGCCGGCATGAGCAGTTCTTC. V gene TRBV29-1 combines with J gene TRBJ2-1; 7 bases match TRBD2. This CDR3 is 14 amino acids long. The trim removed 7 bases at V and 8 bases at J, leaving 14 bases unmatched. The germline CDR1 and CDR2 sequences are SQVTM and ANQGSEA.

This clone was observed once. For the CDR3, the DNA is TGTGCCAGCTCTGGGACAGGGGAGCGTGGCTACACCTTC. This gives the protein CASSGTGERGYTF. The rearrangement links TRBV18 to TRBJ1-2; 10 bases are a match to TRBD1. J lost 7 bases, V lost 6 bases, and 5 bases had no gene match. The CDR3 runs 13 residues. Per the germline V gene, CDR1 is KGHSH and CDR2 is LQKENI.

The rearrangement links TRBV3-1 (or the pseudogene TRBV3-2) to TRBJ2-3; D is perhaps TRBD1 (5 bases). V was pared by 1 base and J by 6 bases, with 14 bases between. Germline assignment: CDR1 LGHDT and CDR2 YNNKEL (reference sequence). The CDR3 sequence is 15 residues long. The CDR3: CASSQAPRASDTQYF. The CDR3 DNA reads as TGTGCCAGCAGCCAAGCCCCCAGGGCTAGTGATACGCAGTATTTT.